The T cell receptor beta chain described here comes from a study of CD8+ T cells in alopecia areata. Across the whole study: At a dose of 5 to 10 mg twice daily, oral tofacitinib was given to treated patients.

Isolated RNA was reverse transcribed into cDNA used as the sequencing template. Here immunoSEQ multiplex PCR was the method, and the copy in TCRdb shows in-frame clones only, minus some. Seen here are about 250,000 clones, approximately 60% observed once, and the top ten hold around 0.92%. Treatment noted: oral pan-JAK inhibitor, 5-10 mg twice daily. In its sample, this clone was seen once. The CDR3 sequence is 11 residues long. Looked up from germline, CDR1 is DFQATT and CDR2 is SNEGSKA (reference sequence). Trimming took off 6 bases at V and 4 bases at J, with 8 bases between the two ends. Source: CD4+ T cells sorted from blood, taken at approximately week 51, from a patient treated with tofacitinib. The chain has TRBV20-1 and TRBJ2-3; D may be TRBD2 (5 bases). This TCR was recovered from a human donor with alopecia areata. CDR3 bases: TGCAGTGCCGAGAGGGCAGATACGCAGTATTTT. Amino acid sequence: CSAERADTQYF.